This T cell receptor beta chain was recorded in a study of shared clonotypes between healthy human individuals. The protocol was immunoSEQ multiplex PCR, while the TCRdb copy is restricted to in-frame clones and leaves out a portion. The sample contains about 1.5 million clones, roughly 96% of which appear only once. Notes on this clone: Its target is not known.

CDR3 length: 13 residues. V lost 5 bases and J 1 base, leaving 8 bases between the germline ends. Germline lookup yields CDR1 MNHEY and CDR2 SMNVEV (reference sequence). Study-level results: What naive subsets generally showed was a larger estimated richness than memory subsets showed.

V gene TRBV27 combines with J gene TRBJ1-1; D unresolved. Material: naive CD4+ T cells sorted from blood. This sample's subset: CD45RA+ positively selected. The source of this sequence is a man between 25 and 39 years old in good health. CDR3 residues: CASSPHWNTEAFF. The CDR3 DNA sequence: TGTGCCAGCAGTCCGCATTGGAACACTGAAGCTTTCTTT.